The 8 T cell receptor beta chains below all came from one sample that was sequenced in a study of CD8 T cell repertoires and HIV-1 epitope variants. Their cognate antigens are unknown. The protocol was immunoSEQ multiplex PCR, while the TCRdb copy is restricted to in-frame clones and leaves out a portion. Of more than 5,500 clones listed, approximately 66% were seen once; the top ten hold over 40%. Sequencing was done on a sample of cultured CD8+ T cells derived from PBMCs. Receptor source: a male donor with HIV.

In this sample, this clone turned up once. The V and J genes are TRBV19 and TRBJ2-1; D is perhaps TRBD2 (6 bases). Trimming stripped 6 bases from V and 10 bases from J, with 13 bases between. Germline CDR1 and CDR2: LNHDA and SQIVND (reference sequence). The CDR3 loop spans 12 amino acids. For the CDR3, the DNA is TGTGCCAGTAGCTTAAAGGGACTCGAGCAGTTCTTC. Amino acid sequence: CASSLKGLEQFF. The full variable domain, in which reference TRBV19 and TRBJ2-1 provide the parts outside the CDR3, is DGGITQSPKYLFRKEGQNVTLSCEQNLNHDAMYWYRQDPGQGLRLIYYSQIVNDFQKGDIAEGYSVSREKKESFPLTVTSAQKNPTAFYLCASSLKGLEQFFGPGTRLTVL.

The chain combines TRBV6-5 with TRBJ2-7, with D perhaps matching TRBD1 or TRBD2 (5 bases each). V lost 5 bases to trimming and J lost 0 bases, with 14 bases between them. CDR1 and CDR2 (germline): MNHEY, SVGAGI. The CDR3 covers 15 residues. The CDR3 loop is CASSLPGDGSYEQYF. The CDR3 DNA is TGTGCCAGCAGTCTTCCCGGGGACGGCTCCTACGAGCAGTACTTC.

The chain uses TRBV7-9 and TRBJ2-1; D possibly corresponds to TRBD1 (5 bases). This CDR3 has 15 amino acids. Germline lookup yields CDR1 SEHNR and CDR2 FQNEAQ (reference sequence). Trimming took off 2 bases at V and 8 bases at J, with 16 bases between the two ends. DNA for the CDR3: TGTGCCAGCAGCTTATTTGGACAAGGGCCGGATGAGCAGTTCTTC. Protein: CASSLFGQGPDEQFF.

The CDR3 sequence is CSVRSPYQETQYF. The CDR3 nucleotides are TGCAGCGTGAGGTCCCCGTACCAAGAGACCCAGTACTTC. This rearrangement joins TRBV29-1 to TRBJ2-5, with D unclear. The length of the CDR3 is 13 residues. V was trimmed by 6 bases and J by 0 bases, leaving 11 bases between them. Germline V lookup: CDR1 SQVTM, CDR2 ANQGSEA.

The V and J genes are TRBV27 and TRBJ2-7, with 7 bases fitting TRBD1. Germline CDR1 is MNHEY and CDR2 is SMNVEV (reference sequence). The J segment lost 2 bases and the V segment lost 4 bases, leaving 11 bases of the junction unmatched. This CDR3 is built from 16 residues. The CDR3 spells CASSYSGTGAAYEQYF. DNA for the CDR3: TGTGCCAGCAGTTACTCGGGTACAGGGGCCGCCTACGAGCAGTACTTC.

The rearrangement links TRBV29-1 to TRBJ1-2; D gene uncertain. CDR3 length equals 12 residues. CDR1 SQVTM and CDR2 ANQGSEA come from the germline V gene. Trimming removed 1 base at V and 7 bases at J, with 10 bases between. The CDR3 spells CSVEAGEGGYTF. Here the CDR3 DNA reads TGCAGCGTTGAAGCTGGGGAGGGTGGCTACACCTTC.

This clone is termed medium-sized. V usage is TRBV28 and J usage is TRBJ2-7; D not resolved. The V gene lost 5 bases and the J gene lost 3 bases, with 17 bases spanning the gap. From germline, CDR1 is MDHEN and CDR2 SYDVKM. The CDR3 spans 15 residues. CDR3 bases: TGTGCCAGCAGTCCCCGACTGGGCGACCTCTACGAGCAGTACTTC. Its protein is CASSPRLGDLYEQYF.

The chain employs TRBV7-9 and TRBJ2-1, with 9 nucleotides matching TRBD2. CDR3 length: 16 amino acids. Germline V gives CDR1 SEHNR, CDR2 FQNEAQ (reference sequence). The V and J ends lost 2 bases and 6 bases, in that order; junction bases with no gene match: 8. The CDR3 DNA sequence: TGTGCCAGCAGCTTAAGCGCTCTAGCGGGGTTCAATGAGCAGTTCTTC. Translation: CASSLSALAGFNEQFF.